Shown below are 25 T cell receptor beta chains from a single sample sequenced in a study of HIV-infected children after antiretroviral therapy interruption. Regarding treatment: PENTA 11 planned treatment interruption arm or continuous ART arm. RNA-based 3' RACE libraries used unique molecular identifiers. TCRdb processed the 3' RACE reads anew with MiXCR; each CDR3 protein has one entry. The sample shows some 90,000 distinct CDR3 sequences, roughly 6.7% of them seen only once. The source was CD45RA+ CD4+ T cells from PBMCs, pooled from several time points, collected from a donor given antiretroviral therapy, either interrupted or continuous. Subset denoted: naive CD4+ CD45RA+ CD45RO- T cells. These TCRs come from a pool of human donors with HIV.

In its sample, this clonotype was seen many times. DNA for the CDR3: TGTGCCAGCAGCGTGCGGGACAGACCTAATGAAAAACTGTTTTTT. Translating it yields CASSVRDRPNEKLFF. The rearrangement joins TRBV9 to TRBJ1-4; 7 positions match TRBD1. This CDR3 comprises 15 residues. V lost 2 bases to trimming and J lost 3 bases; unmatched junction nucleotides: 4. CDR1 is SGDLS and CDR2 is YYNGEE in the germline V gene.

This clonotype came up many times. This sequence joins TRBV2 and TRBJ2-1, with D hard to call. The V end lost 6 bases, the J end lost 1 base, and 4 bases lay between the germline ends. Germline loops: CDR1 SNHLY, CDR2 FYNNEI. This CDR3 contains 12 residues. The CDR3 loop is CASRQSYNEQFF. CDR3 nucleotide sequence: TGTGCCAGCAGGCAGTCCTACAATGAGCAGTTCTTC.

This clonotype was counted ten times or more. The rearrangement links TRBV7-8 to TRBJ1-1, with 10 bases matching TRBD1. Germline lookup yields CDR1 SGHVS and CDR2 FQNEAQ. V shed 5 bases, J shed 6 bases, and the junction held 3 bases outside the gene matches. The CDR3 is made up of 13 amino acids. The DNA of the CDR3 is TGTGCCAGCAGCCGGACAGGGGGTGCTGAAGCTTTCTTT. Translation: CASSRTGGAEAFF.

This clonotype was counted at least ten times. V usage is TRBV28 and J usage is TRBJ1-2, with 10 bases matching TRBD1. Germline CDR1 MDHEN, CDR2 SYDVKM. The CDR3 totals 15 residues. Unmatched junction bases numbered 11, after V lost 6 bases and J lost 7 bases. The CDR3 DNA reads as TGTGCCAGCAGCCGACGTAAGGACAGGGGGATTGGCTACACCTTC. Residues: CASSRRKDRGIGYTF.

Ten or more counts support this clonotype. The chain links TRBV11-3 to TRBJ1-1; D is ambiguous. The CDR3 has 18 amino acids. Germline V gene sequence: CDR1 SGHNT, CDR2 YENEEA. V was pared by 5 bases and J by 2 bases, with 24 bases between. CDR3 protein: CASSPRKTLAKLNTEAFF. The DNA of the CDR3 is TGTGCCAGCAGCCCGCGAAAAACATTGGCGAAACTAAACACTGAAGCTTTCTTT.

This clonotype has more than one count but fewer than ten. This chain connects TRBV7-2 to TRBJ2-7; D is undetermined. Trimming took 3 bases from V and 0 from J, leaving 6 bases between them. The germline CDR1 and CDR2 sequences are SGHTA and FQGNSA. CDR3 size: 13 residues. DNA for the CDR3: TGTGCCAGCAGCTTGTTTCCCTCCTACGAGCAGTACTTC. It translates to CASSLFPSYEQYF.

At least ten counts were recorded for this clonotype. The rearrangement joins TRBV11-2 to TRBJ1-2; D call uncertain. CDR3 length equals 15 residues. V gave up 4 bases and J gave up 1 base, with 13 bases separating them. Germline V lookup: CDR1 SGHAT, CDR2 FQNNGV. The chain's CDR3 is CASSSRTGINYGYTF. Here the CDR3 DNA reads TGTGCCAGCAGCTCAAGGACGGGGATTAACTATGGCTACACCTTC.

This clonotype showed up just a few times. This chain connects TRBV10-3 to TRBJ2-3; 8 nucleotides agree with TRBD2. V lost 7 bases and J lost 5; bases outside the gene matches: 2. The germline V gene encodes CDR1 ENHRY and CDR2 SYGVKD. The CDR3 spans 12 residues. The CDR3 protein is CAITGGGDTQYF. The CDR3 DNA reads as TGTGCCATCACGGGGGGGGGAGATACGCAGTATTTT.

This clonotype was counted ten times or more. The J gene is TRBJ2-6, the V gene TRBV25-1, with 7 nucleotides matching TRBD2. The V gene's germline CDR1 is MGHDK and CDR2 SYGVNS. The CDR3 has 17 amino acids. The V segment lost 4 bases and the J segment 0 bases; nucleotides outside the gene matches: 6. The CDR3 DNA reads as TGTGCCAGCAGTGCCAGGACGGGGGGCTCTGGGGCCAACGTCCTGACTTTC. As protein: CASSARTGGSGANVLTF.

This clonotype was counted at least ten times. V is TRBV7-9 and J is TRBJ1-1; no clear D gene. The V end lost 2 bases, the J end lost 3 bases, and 7 bases lay between the germline ends. This CDR3 region has 13 residues. Germline lookup yields CDR1 SEHNR and CDR2 FQNEAQ (reference sequence). This chain's CDR3 is CASSLRLDTEAFF. CDR3 in DNA: TGTGCCAGCAGCTTACGGCTGGACACTGAAGCTTTCTTT.

The chain couples TRBV20-1 to TRBJ2-7, with 11 nucleotides matching TRBD2. This CDR3 is built from 13 residues. CDR1 is DFQATT and CDR2 is SNEGSKA in the germline V gene (reference sequence). Losses at the gene ends were 5 bases for V and 6 bases for J; bases not matched to a gene: 6. CDR3: CSAGASGGTEQYF. CDR3 DNA: TGCAGTGCTGGAGCTAGCGGGGGGACCGAGCAGTACTTC.

This clonotype has a count of ten or more. This chain connects TRBV30 to TRBJ2-7; D is undetermined. This CDR3 comprises 12 residues. In germline, CDR1 is GTSNPN, CDR2 SVGIG (reference sequence). The V end was cut by 2 bases, the J end by 3 bases, with 8 bases between. CDR3 in DNA: TGTGCCTGGAGTCCGTCTAGCTACGAGCAGTACTTC. Translation gives CAWSPSSYEQYF. The variable domain in full, completed from reference TRBV30 and TRBJ2-7, reads SQTIHQWPATLVQPVGSPLSLECTVEGTSNPNLYWYRQAAGRGLQLLFYSVGIGQISSEVPQNLSASRPQDRQFILSSKKLLLSDSGFYLCAWSPSSYEQYFGPGTRLTVT.

This clonotype was picked up many times. J is TRBJ1-1 and V is TRBV4-2, with D unclear. Germline loops: CDR1 LGHNA, CDR2 YNFKEQ. The CDR3 has 14 amino acids. Trimming shortened V by 0 bases and J by 4 bases, and 9 bases separated the two germline ends. CDR3 sequence reads: CASSQDEGGTEAFF. CDR3 DNA: TGTGCCAGCAGCCAAGATGAGGGTGGCACTGAAGCTTTCTTT.

This clonotype was counted many times. This sequence joins TRBV5-1 and TRBJ2-5; 7 positions match TRBD2. V was pared by 1 base and J by 1 base, with 7 bases of the junction left unmatched. This CDR3 spans 16 amino acids. Germline CDR1 is SGHRS and CDR2 is YFSETQ. The CDR3 reads CASSLRTSPLQETQYF. The CDR3 DNA is TGCGCCAGCAGCTTGCGGACTAGTCCTCTCCAAGAGACCCAGTACTTC.

This clonotype was detected ten times or more. This sequence joins TRBV12-3 or TRBV12-4 and TRBJ2-3, with D perhaps given as TRBD1 or TRBD2 (5 bases each). V shed 2 bases and J shed 2 bases, with 11 bases lying between them. CDR3 length: 15 residues. The DNA of the CDR3 is TGTGCCAGCAGTTTAATTTTCGGGACCACAGATACGCAGTATTTT. It encodes CASSLIFGTTDTQYF.

This clonotype was counted ten times or more. The genes are TRBV28 and TRBJ1-1; D unresolved. The CDR3 totals 12 residues. Per germline, CDR1 MDHEN and CDR2 SYDVKM. The V end lost 7 bases, the J end lost 3 bases, and 9 bases lay between the germline ends. CDR3 sequence reads: CASISGDTEAFF. The CDR3 DNA sequence: TGTGCCAGCATTAGCGGGGACACTGAAGCTTTCTTT. Drawing the rest from reference TRBV28 and TRBJ1-1, the complete variable domain is DVKVTQSSRYLVKRTGEKVFLECVQDMDHENMFWYRQDPGLGLRLIYFSYDVKMKEKGDIPEGYSVSREKKERFSLILESASTNQTSMYLCASISGDTEAFFGQGTRLTVV.

Ten or more counts support this clonotype. The chain combines TRBV7-3 with TRBJ2-2; D possibly uses TRBD1 or TRBD2 (5 bases each). Trimming pared 2 bases from V and 1 base from J, leaving 14 bases between. From germline, CDR1 is SGHTA and CDR2 FQGTGA. The CDR3 totals 17 residues. The CDR3 nucleotides read TGTGCCAGCAGCTTAGATAGGGGAGTTAAGAACACCGGGGAGCTGTTTTTT. This gives the protein CASSLDRGVKNTGELFF.

This clonotype was found many times. The J gene is TRBJ2-7, the V gene TRBV28; 8 bases fit TRBD1. The ends lost 6 bases at V and 12 bases at J; junction bases unmatched: 7. CDR3 size: 11 residues. Germline V gene lookup returns CDR1 MDHEN and CDR2 SYDVKM. The CDR3 DNA reads as TGTGCCAGCAGATCCCGGGACAGGATGTACTTC. It is translated as CASRSRDRMYF.

This clonotype was counted many times. The V call is TRBV3-1, the J call TRBJ1-1, with D perhaps matching TRBD1 (5 bases). Germline assignment: CDR1 LGHDT and CDR2 YNNKEL (reference sequence). This CDR3 has 15 amino acids. The V end was cut by 0 bases, the J end by 6 bases, with 14 bases between. CDR3 sequence: CASSQDPRVYSEAFF. CDR3 coding DNA: TGTGCCAGCAGCCAAGATCCCAGGGTTTACTCTGAAGCTTTCTTT.

The chain is built from TRBV6-9 and TRBJ2-7, with 9 bases matching TRBD1. Trimming removed 7 bases from V and 4 bases from J; junction bases left unmatched: 8. The CDR3 is 14 amino acids. Germline V gene sequence: CDR1 MNHGY, CDR2 SVAAGI. The CDR3 here is CASKGGQGRYEQYF. The CDR3 DNA sequence: TGTGCCAGCAAAGGGGGACAGGGTAGATACGAGCAGTACTTC.

This clonotype was recorded at least ten times. J is TRBJ2-1 and V is TRBV2; 9 bases agree with TRBD1. Trimming at V came to 4 bases and at J to 6 bases, leaving 7 bases not matched to a gene. Germline loops: CDR1 SNHLY, CDR2 FYNNEI. The CDR3 is made up of 15 amino acids. The CDR3 region is CASSVGTGKSNEQFF. CDR3 in DNA: TGTGCCAGCAGTGTAGGGACAGGGAAATCCAATGAGCAGTTCTTC.

V gene TRBV6-6 combines with J gene TRBJ2-7; 9 bases are a match to TRBD1. Losses at the gene ends were 6 bases for V and 5 bases for J; bases not matched to a gene: 8. Germline values: CDR1 MNHNY, CDR2 SVGAGI (reference sequence). The CDR3 totals 14 residues. The CDR3 reads CASRVRDRVNEQYF. The CDR3 DNA reads as TGTGCCAGCAGGGTCCGGGACAGGGTGAACGAGCAGTACTTC.

This clonotype was picked up a small number of times. The chain links TRBV5-1 to TRBJ2-7, with 10 bases identical to TRBD1. Germline V gives CDR1 SGHRS, CDR2 YFSETQ. The CDR3 has 16 amino acids. Losses at the gene ends were 1 base for V and 1 base for J; bases not matched to a gene: 5. CDR3 region: CASSLLRDRGSYEQYF. The CDR3 DNA reads as TGCGCCAGCAGCTTGCTCCGGGACAGGGGATCCTACGAGCAGTACTTC.

This clonotype was counted at least ten times. The chain combines TRBV20-1 with TRBJ1-3; the D gene is possibly TRBD1 (5 bases). Deletions cut 5 bases from V and 0 bases from J, with 20 bases between. Germline V gives CDR1 DFQATT, CDR2 SNEGSKA (reference sequence). CDR3 length: 17 residues. CDR3 sequence: CSALHRDGPFSGNTIYF. CDR3 nucleotides: TGCAGTGCTCTTCACCGGGACGGACCTTTCTCTGGAAACACCATATATTTT.

This clonotype was seen at least ten times. The chain is built from TRBV10-3 and TRBJ2-7, with D hard to call. Trimming removed 6 bases from V and 3 bases from J, with 9 bases in between. The CDR3 consists of 12 residues. Germline CDR1 is ENHRY and CDR2 is SYGVKD. CDR3 in DNA: TGTGCCATCAGCCTACGGAACTACGAGCAGTACTTC. It encodes CAISLRNYEQYF.